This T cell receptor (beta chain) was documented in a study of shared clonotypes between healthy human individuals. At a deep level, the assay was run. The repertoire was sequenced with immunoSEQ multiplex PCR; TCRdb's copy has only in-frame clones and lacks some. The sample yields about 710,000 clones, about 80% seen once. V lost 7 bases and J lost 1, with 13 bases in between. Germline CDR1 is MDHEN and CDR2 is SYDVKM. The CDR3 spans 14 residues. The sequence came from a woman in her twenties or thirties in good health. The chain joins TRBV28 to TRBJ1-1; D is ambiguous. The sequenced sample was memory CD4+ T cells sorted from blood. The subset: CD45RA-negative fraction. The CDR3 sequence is CASTLGGRNTEAFF. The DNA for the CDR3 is TGTGCCAGCACTTTGGGTGGGCGGAACACTGAAGCTTTCTTT.